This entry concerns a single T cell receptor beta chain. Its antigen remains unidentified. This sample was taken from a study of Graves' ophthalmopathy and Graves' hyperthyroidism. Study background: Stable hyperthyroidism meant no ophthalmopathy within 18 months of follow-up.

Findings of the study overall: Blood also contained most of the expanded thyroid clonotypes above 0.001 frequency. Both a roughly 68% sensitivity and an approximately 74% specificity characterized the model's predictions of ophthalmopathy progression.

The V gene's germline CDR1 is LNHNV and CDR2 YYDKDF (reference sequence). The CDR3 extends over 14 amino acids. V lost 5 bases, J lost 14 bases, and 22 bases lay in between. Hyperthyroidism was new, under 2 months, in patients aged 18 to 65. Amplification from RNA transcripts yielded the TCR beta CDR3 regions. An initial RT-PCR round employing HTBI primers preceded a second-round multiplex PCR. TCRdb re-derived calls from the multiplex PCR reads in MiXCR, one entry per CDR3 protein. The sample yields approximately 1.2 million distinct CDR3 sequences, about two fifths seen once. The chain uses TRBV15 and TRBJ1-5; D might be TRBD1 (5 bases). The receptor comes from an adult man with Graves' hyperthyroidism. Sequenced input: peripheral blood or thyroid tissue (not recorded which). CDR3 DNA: TGTGCCACCAGCTCGCAAAACCGGGACGACCACGAGCATTTT. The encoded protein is CATSSQNRDDHEHF.